Below, one T cell receptor (beta chain) is given with its context. Its specificity is unknown. The CDR3 is 13 amino acids. The germline V gene has CDR1 MNHEY and CDR2 SMNVEV (reference sequence). Trimming pared 4 bases from V and 3 bases from J, leaving 10 bases between. This entry comes from a study of CD8 T cells in ankylosing spondylitis. The study, taken as a whole, reports: Seemingly characteristic of ankylosing spondylitis blood was a TCR beta motif consisting of about 8 highly homologous variants.

TCRdb reprocessed the 5' RACE reads with MiXCR, giving one entry per CDR3 protein. The data show 400,000 or so distinct CDR3 sequences, 25% to 30% seen once. The receptor was derived from a male donor with ankylosing spondylitis. The rearrangement uses TRBV27 and TRBJ2-7, with D perhaps matching TRBD2 (5 bases). Sequenced material: blood, either unsorted or a sorted T cell fraction (not recorded which). CDR3 bases: TGTGCCAGCAGTTCCAGTCGGGGCTACGAGCAGTACTTC. It codes for CASSSSRGYEQYF.